At least ten counts were recorded for the clone carrying this T cell receptor beta chain. Its cognate antigen is unknown. This sample is drawn from a study of shared clonotypes between healthy human individuals. Germline V gives CDR1 GTSNPN, CDR2 SVGIG (reference sequence). Trimming removed 4 bases from V and 8 bases from J, with 22 bases in between. The CDR3 covers 15 residues. Assay execution proceeded at the deep level. Using ten immunoSEQ deep assay plates, investigators sequenced unsorted PBMC DNA. TCRdb's table, derived via immunoSEQ multiplex PCR, lists solely in-frame clones and lacks some. The sample has hundreds of thousands of clones, over 60% seen once. Overall study results and limits: Clonotype sharing among donors was expected to depend on sequencing depth. Sample collection involved blood only; tissue repertoires are likely different.

Sequenced sample: PBMCs. The chain recombines TRBV30 with TRBJ2-3, with D possibly being TRBD2 (7 bases). The receptor was isolated from a woman in her thirties or forties in good health. Some clones in this sample may be carry-over from other donors' samples. The CDR3 is CAWIIADGGARTQYF. The CDR3 region has the DNA TGTGCCTGGATAATTGCGGATGGGGGGGCGCGTACGCAGTATTTT.